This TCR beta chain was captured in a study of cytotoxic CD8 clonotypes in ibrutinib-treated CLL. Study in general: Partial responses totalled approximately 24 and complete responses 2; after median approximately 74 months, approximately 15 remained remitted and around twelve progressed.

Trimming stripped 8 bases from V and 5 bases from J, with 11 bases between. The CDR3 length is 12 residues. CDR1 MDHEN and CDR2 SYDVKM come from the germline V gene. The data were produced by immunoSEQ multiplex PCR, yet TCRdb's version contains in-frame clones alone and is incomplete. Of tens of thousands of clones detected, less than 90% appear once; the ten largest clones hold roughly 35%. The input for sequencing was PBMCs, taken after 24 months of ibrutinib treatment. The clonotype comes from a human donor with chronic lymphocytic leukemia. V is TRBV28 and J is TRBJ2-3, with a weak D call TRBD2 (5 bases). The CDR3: CASLHRGDTQYF. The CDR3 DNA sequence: TGTGCCAGCCTCCACCGGGGAGATACGCAGTATTTT. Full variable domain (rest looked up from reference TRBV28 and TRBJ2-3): DVKVTQSSRYLVKRTGEKVFLECVQDMDHENMFWYRQDPGLGLRLIYFSYDVKMKEKGDIPEGYSVSREKKERFSLILESASTNQTSMYLCASLHRGDTQYFGPGTRLTVL.